This T cell receptor beta chain comes out of a study of shared clonotypes between healthy human individuals. Whole-study context: Researchers drew samples from a couple of women and a few men aged 18 to 49.

Study findings and constraints: The sharing of 4.5% to 5.5% of naive CD4 clonotypes was seen across several donors. Researchers found naive subsets generally carried larger estimated richness than memory subsets.

Note on this clone: What it recognizes is unknown.

The CDR3 is 13 amino acids. Deletions cut 2 bases from V and 6 bases from J, with 10 bases between. CDR1 and CDR2 (germline): SGHAT, FQNNGV. The method was immunoSEQ multiplex PCR; TCRdb's version includes in-frame clones alone and lacks a portion of them. The sample lists 800,000 or so clones, 90% to 98% occurring once. As defined, naive CD8 cells were CD45RO-negative and positively selected for CCR7, with terminally differentiated effector memory CD45RA+ cells excluded. Donors included only healthy HIV-negative adults lacking recent acute infections or vaccinations. This rearrangement joins TRBV11-2 to TRBJ1-1, with no clear D. This receptor was obtained from a man aged 25-45 years in good health. The sequenced material came from naive CD8+ T cells sorted from blood. In DNA form, the CDR3 reads TGTGCCAGCAGCTTAACCCGGCTGGCTGAAGCTTTCTTT. Encoded protein: CASSLTRLAEAFF.